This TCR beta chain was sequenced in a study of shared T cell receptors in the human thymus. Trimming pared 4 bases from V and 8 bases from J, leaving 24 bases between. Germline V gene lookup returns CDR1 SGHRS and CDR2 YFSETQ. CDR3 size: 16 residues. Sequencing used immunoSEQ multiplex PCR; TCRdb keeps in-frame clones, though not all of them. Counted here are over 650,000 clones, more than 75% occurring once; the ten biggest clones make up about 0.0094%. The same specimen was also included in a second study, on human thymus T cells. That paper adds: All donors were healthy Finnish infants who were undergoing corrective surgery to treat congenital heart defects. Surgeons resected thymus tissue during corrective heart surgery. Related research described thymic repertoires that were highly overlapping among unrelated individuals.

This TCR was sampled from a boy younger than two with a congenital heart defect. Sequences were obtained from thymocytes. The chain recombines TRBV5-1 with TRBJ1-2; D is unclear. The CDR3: CASSVAEQRFFLGYTF. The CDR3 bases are TGCGCCAGCAGCGTCGCAGAACAGCGGTTTTTTTTGGGCTACACCTTC. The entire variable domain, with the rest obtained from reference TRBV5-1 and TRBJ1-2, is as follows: KAGVTQTPRYLIKTRGQQVTLSCSPISGHRSVSWYQQTPGQGLQFLFEYFSETQRNKGNFPGRFSGRQFSNSRSEMNVSTLELGDSALYLCASSVAEQRFFLGYTFGSGTRLTVV.